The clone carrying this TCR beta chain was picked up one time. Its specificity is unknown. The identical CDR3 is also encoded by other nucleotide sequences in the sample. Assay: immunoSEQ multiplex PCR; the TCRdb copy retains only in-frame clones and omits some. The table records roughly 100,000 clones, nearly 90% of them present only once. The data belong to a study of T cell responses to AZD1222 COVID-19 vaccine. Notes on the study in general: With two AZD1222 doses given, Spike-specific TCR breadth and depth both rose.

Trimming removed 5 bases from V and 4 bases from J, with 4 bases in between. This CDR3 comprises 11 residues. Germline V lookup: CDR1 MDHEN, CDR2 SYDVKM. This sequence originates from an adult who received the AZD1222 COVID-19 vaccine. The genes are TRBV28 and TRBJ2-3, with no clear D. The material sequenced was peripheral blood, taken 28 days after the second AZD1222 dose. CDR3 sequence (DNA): TGTGCCAGCAGTCTCTCAGATACGCAGTATTTT. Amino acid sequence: CASSLSDTQYF.